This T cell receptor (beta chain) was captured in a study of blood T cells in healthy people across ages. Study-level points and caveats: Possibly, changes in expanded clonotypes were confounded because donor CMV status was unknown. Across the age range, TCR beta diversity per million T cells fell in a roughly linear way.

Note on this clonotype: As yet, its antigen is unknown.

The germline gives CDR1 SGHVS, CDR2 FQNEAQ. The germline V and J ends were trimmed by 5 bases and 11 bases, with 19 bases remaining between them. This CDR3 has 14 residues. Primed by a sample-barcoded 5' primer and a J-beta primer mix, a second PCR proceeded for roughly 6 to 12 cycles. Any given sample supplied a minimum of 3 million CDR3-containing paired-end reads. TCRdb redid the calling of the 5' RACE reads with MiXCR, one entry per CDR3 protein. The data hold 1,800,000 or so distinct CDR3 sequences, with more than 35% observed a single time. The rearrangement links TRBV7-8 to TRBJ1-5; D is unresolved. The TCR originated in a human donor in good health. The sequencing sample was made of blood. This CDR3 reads CASSRHDVIETQHF. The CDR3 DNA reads TGTGCCAGCAGCCGCCACGACGTGATAGAGACCCAGCATTTT.